This T cell receptor (beta chain) was documented in a study of early T cells in non-severe SARS-CoV-2 infection. The CDR3 covers 18 residues. In germline, CDR1 is DFQATT, CDR2 SNEGSKA (reference sequence). Trimming took 7 bases from V and 0 from J; bases not matched to a gene: 17. This clonotype was recorded a few times. Using its own MiXCR run on the 5' RACE reads, TCRdb lists one record per CDR3 protein. The data contain about 46,000 distinct CDR3 sequences, less than 6.5% of them singletons. The rearrangement joins TRBV20-1 to TRBJ1-3; the match to TRBD1 covers 8 bases. This receptor was taken from an adult who was a healthcare worker with PCR-confirmed SARS-CoV-2 infection or an uninfected control (not recorded which). The sample in question was whole blood, obtained at baseline. The CDR3 sequence is CSVGGQGISTLSGNTIYF. CDR3 nucleotide sequence: TGCAGTGTAGGCGGACAGGGTATTTCTACCCTCTCTGGAAACACCATATATTTT.